Each of the 22 T cell receptor beta chains below was sequenced from the same sample in a study of CD8 T cells in ankylosing spondylitis. MiXCR, applied by TCRdb to the 5' RACE reads, yields one record per CDR3 protein. The table lists roughly 700,000 distinct CDR3 sequences, roughly 19% of them singletons. These TCRs' antigens remain unknown. Study outcomes and limitations: One TCR beta motif, made up of roughly eight highly homologous variants, appeared characteristic of ankylosing spondylitis blood.

Sequencing input: blood, either unsorted or a sorted T cell fraction (not recorded which). The source of these receptors is a male donor with ankylosing spondylitis.

This clonotype was detected a few times. The chain joins TRBV3-1 to TRBJ2-7; D is ambiguous. Germline CDR1 is LGHDT and CDR2 is YNNKEL (reference sequence). The V and J ends lost 1 base and 4 bases respectively, with 14 bases between them. This CDR3 region has 15 residues. CDR3 amino acids: CASSQGVTSAYEQYF. The DNA for the CDR3 is TGTGCCAGCAGCCAAGGGGTCACGTCGGCATACGAGCAGTACTTC.

V is TRBV5-1 and J is TRBJ2-1; 9 bases line up with TRBD1. J was trimmed by 3 bases and V by 2 bases; bases with no gene match: 12. Per the germline V gene, CDR1 is SGHRS and CDR2 is YFSETQ. The CDR3 is made up of 18 amino acids. CDR3 DNA sequence: TGCGCCAGCAGCTTTCCGGGACAGGGAGGAGGGGTCTACAATGAGCAGTTCTTC. Encoded protein: CASSFPGQGGGVYNEQFF.

In its sample, this clonotype was seen a few times. V gene TRBV4-1 combines with J gene TRBJ2-6, with D unresolved. The CDR3 has 15 residues. Germline lookup yields CDR1 MGHRA and CDR2 YSYEKL. The germline V and J ends were trimmed by 0 bases and 2 bases, with 5 bases remaining between them. CDR3 DNA: TGCGCCAGCAGCCAAGAAGGGACTGGGGCCAACGTCCTGACTTTC. It codes for CASSQEGTGANVLTF.

This clonotype was recorded many times. The chain couples TRBV5-1 to TRBJ1-1, with D possibly matching TRBD1 (6 bases). Trimming took off 4 bases at V and 5 bases at J, with 18 bases between the two ends. This CDR3 spans 15 amino acids. Germline-derived CDR1 and CDR2 are SGHRS and YFSETQ. The CDR3: CASSALGGAGTEAFF. Here the CDR3 DNA reads TGCGCCAGCAGCGCCCTGGGGGGCGCTGGGACTGAAGCTTTCTTT.

A few counts support this clonotype. The chain uses TRBV5-6 and TRBJ2-1, with unresolved D. The V end lost 1 base, the J end lost 4 bases, and 12 bases lay between the germline ends. Germline V CDR1 and CDR2: SGHDT, YYEEEE. The CDR3 contains 15 residues. In DNA, the CDR3 is TGTGCCAGCAGCTTGATTGGTTCTGATTACAATGAGCAGTTCTTC. This encodes CASSLIGSDYNEQFF.

The sample holds a few counts of this clonotype. The rearrangement links TRBV15 to TRBJ1-1, with a possible D match to TRBD1 (5 bases). Trimming removed 5 bases at V and 1 base at J, with 11 bases between. Germline-derived CDR1 and CDR2 are LNHNV and YYDKDF (reference sequence). The CDR3 sequence is 14 residues long. CDR3 in DNA: TGTGCCACCAGCGTGGGCACAGGGAACACTGAAGCTTTCTTT. It yields the protein CATSVGTGNTEAFF.

The chain carries TRBV10-3 and TRBJ1-6, with D possibly matching TRBD1 (5 bases). There are 14 residues in the CDR3. Germline V lookup: CDR1 ENHRY, CDR2 SYGVKD. Trimming left V 10 bases short and J 8 bases short, with 18 bases between. The CDR3 reads CATFNGAVDSPLHF. The CDR3 DNA is TGTGCCACCTTTAACGGGGCGGTGGATTCACCCCTCCACTTT.

The rearrangement uses TRBV7-3 and TRBJ2-5; D is possibly TRBD2 (6 bases). The V and J ends lost 1 base and 7 bases respectively, with 16 bases between them. This CDR3 spans 15 amino acids. CDR1 SGHTA and CDR2 FQGTGA come from the germline V gene. CDR3 sequence (DNA): TGTGCCAGCAGCTTAAATATTGCGGGGATGGGGACCCAGTACTTC. As protein: CASSLNIAGMGTQYF.

The V and J genes are TRBV5-6 and TRBJ2-7; tentatively, D is TRBD2 (6 bases). Germline CDR1 is SGHDT and CDR2 is YYEEEE. This CDR3 is 15 amino acids long. V shed 4 bases and J shed 1 base, with 15 bases lying between them. The CDR3 region has the DNA TGTGCCAGCAGCCTCTGGCCAGGGAGGTCCTACGAGCAGTACTTC. Amino acids: CASSLWPGRSYEQYF.

This clonotype was counted between two and nine times. The chain is built from TRBV5-1 and TRBJ1-2; the match to TRBD1 covers 9 bases. J was trimmed by 7 bases and V by 3 bases; bases with no gene match: 4. This CDR3 contains 13 residues. Per the germline V gene, CDR1 is SGHRS and CDR2 is YFSETQ. CDR3 protein: CASSSYRGPGYTF. CDR3 DNA sequence: TGCGCCAGCAGCTCCTACAGGGGGCCTGGCTACACCTTC.

This clonotype was counted a few times. The CDR3 here is CSASGNSYEQYF. The CDR3 DNA reads as TGCAGTGCCTCGGGCAATTCCTACGAGCAGTACTTC. The chain links TRBV20-1 to TRBJ2-7; D is uncertain. CDR3 length equals 12 residues. Germline lookup yields CDR1 DFQATT and CDR2 SNEGSKA (reference sequence). V gave up 6 bases and J gave up 1 base, with 10 bases separating them.

The CDR3 nucleotides are TGCAGCGTACTACTAGCGGGGGGCAAATTCTCGAACACCGGGGAGCTGTTTTTT. It specifies CSVLLAGGKFSNTGELFF. The chain joins TRBV29-1 to TRBJ2-2, with 12 bases lining up with TRBD2. There are 18 residues in the CDR3. Germline V gene sequence: CDR1 SQVTM, CDR2 ANQGSEA. Germline trimming cut 6 bases from V and 0 bases from J; bases unmatched to any gene: 11.

This clonotype was detected many times. J is TRBJ2-1 and V is TRBV12-3 or TRBV12-4, with TRBD2 matching 10 bases. Losses at the gene ends were 4 bases for V and 7 bases for J; bases not matched to a gene: 10. This CDR3 is 16 amino acids long. This CDR3 reads CASSSPPSGRGNEQFF. The CDR3 DNA sequence: TGTGCCAGCAGTTCCCCCCCTAGCGGGAGAGGTAATGAGCAGTTCTTC.

The J gene is TRBJ2-3, the V gene TRBV5-1; no firm D call. There are 12 residues in the CDR3. Germline V gene sequence: CDR1 SGHRS, CDR2 YFSETQ. Trimming took off 4 bases at V and 6 bases at J, with 9 bases between the two ends. The CDR3 sequence: CASSGLGDTQYF. CDR3 DNA sequence: TGCGCCAGCAGCGGTCTTGGGGATACGCAGTATTTT.

This clonotype was recorded at least ten times. The J gene is TRBJ2-7, the V gene TRBV7-2; D is unclear. This CDR3 has 14 amino acids. Per germline, CDR1 SGHTA and CDR2 FQGNSA. V was shortened by 6 bases and J by 2 bases, with 14 bases between the two germline ends. The CDR3 coding sequence is TGTGCCAGCAGAATAGACTCTCCCCCCTACGAGCAGTACTTC. It is translated as CASRIDSPPYEQYF.

The rearrangement uses TRBV11-2 and TRBJ2-2; possibly TRBD1 for D (5 bases). Germline CDR1 SGHAT, CDR2 FQNNGV. Trimming took off 2 bases at V and 4 bases at J, with 11 bases between the two ends. The CDR3 sequence is 15 residues long. CDR3 loop: CASSLLREATGELFF. The CDR3 nucleotides are TGTGCCAGCAGCTTACTCAGGGAAGCCACCGGGGAGCTGTTTTTT.

J is TRBJ2-7 and V is TRBV28; 9 bases line up with TRBD1. Germline V lookup: CDR1 MDHEN, CDR2 SYDVKM. The ends lost 4 bases at V and 6 bases at J; junction bases unmatched: 10. The length of the CDR3 is 15 residues. CDR3 DNA: TGTGCCAGCAGTTCCCCGGGACAGGGTAAGAGCGAGCAGTACTTC. Its translation is CASSSPGQGKSEQYF.

In its sample, this clonotype was seen once. In nucleotides, the CDR3 is TGTGCCAGCAACCCCGGGACAGGGCTTTACAATGAGCAGTTCTTC. This sequence encodes CASNPGTGLYNEQFF. The chain is built from TRBV12-3 or TRBV12-4 and TRBJ2-1, with TRBD1 matching 9 bases. The junction had 8 bases not matched to a gene; V was cut back by 7 bases and J by 4 bases. This CDR3 has 15 amino acids.

This clonotype was seen a handful of times. The J gene is TRBJ1-1, the V gene TRBV29-1; D is possibly TRBD1 (5 bases). V lost 5 bases, J lost 9 bases, and 13 bases lay in between. Germline V gene data show CDR1 as SQVTM and CDR2 as ANQGSEA. The CDR3 length is 11 residues. The chain's CDR3 is CSVTGQEKAFF. DNA of the CDR3: TGCAGCGTTACGGGGCAGGAAAAAGCTTTCTTT. The entire variable domain, with the rest obtained from reference TRBV29-1 and TRBJ1-1, is as follows: SAVISQKPSRDICQRGTSLTIQCQVDSQVTMMFWYRQQPGQSLTLIATANQGSEATYESGFVIDKFPISRPNLTFSTLTVSNMSPEDSSIYLCSVTGQEKAFFGQGTRLTVV.

In its sample, this clonotype was seen a few times. The chain joins TRBV27 to TRBJ2-7; TRBD1 or TRBD2 may be the D gene (5 bases each). This CDR3 has 17 amino acids. Germline V lookup: CDR1 MNHEY, CDR2 SMNVEV (reference sequence). The germline V and J ends were trimmed by 5 bases and 6 bases, with 26 bases remaining between them. The CDR3 coding sequence is TGTGCCAGCAGTCCTTATGGCCCCTCTGGGGGACCTTCCGAGCAGTACTTC. Protein sequence: CASSPYGPSGGPSEQYF.

CDR3 region: CAISEVTNTDTQYF. CDR3 DNA: TGTGCCATCAGTGAGGTGACCAACACAGATACGCAGTATTTT. This chain connects TRBV10-3 to TRBJ2-3, with D unclear. V gave up 2 bases and J gave up 2 bases, with 8 bases separating them. This CDR3 has 14 amino acids. Germline values: CDR1 ENHRY, CDR2 SYGVKD.

This chain links TRBV7-8 with TRBJ2-3; D call uncertain. The germline gives CDR1 SGHVS, CDR2 FQNEAQ. The CDR3 length is 14 residues. With 1 base removed from V and 2 bases from J, the gap between germline ends came to 7 bases. CDR3 DNA: TGTGCCAGCAGCTTAGACGAGAACACAGATACGCAGTATTTT. This sequence encodes CASSLDENTDTQYF.